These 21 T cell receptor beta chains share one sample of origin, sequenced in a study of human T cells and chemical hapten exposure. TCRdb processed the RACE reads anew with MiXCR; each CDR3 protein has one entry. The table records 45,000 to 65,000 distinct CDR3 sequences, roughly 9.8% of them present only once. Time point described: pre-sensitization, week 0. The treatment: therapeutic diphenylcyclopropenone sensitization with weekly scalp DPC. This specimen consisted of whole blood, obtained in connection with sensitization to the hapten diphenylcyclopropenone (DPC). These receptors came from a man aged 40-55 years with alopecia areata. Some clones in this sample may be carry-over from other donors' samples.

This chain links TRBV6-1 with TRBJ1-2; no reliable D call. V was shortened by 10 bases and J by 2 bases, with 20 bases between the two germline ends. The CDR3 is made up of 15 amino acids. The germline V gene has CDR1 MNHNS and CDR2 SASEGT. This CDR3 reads CATYPGGVRNYGYTF. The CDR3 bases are TGTGCCACGTACCCGGGCGGGGTGAGGAACTATGGCTACACCTTC.

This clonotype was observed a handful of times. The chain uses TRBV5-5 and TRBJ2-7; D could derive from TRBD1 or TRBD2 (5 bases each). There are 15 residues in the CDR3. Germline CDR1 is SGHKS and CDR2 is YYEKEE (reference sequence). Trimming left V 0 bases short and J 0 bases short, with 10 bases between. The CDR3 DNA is TGTGCCAGCAGCTTGGAGTTCGGGACCTCCTACGAGCAGTACTTC. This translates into CASSLEFGTSYEQYF.

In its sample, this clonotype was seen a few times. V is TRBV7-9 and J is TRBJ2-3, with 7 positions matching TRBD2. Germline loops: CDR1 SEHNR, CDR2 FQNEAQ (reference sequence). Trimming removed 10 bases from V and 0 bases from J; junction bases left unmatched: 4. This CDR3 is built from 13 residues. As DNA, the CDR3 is TGTGCCAACGGCGGGAGCAGCACAGATACGCAGTATTTT. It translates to CANGGSSTDTQYF.

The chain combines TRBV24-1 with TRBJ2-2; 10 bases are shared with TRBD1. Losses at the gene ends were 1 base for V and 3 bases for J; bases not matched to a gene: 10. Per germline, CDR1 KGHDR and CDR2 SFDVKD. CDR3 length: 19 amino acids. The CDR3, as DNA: TGTGCCACCAGTGATTTCCATGGGGGGACAGGGGAATACACCGGGGAGCTGTTTTTT. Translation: CATSDFHGGTGEYTGELFF.

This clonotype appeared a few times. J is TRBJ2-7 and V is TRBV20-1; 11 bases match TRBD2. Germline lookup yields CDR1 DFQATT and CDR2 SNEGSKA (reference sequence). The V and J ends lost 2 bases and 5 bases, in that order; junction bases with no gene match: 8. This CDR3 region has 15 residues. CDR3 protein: CSARPTSGSPHEQYF. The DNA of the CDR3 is TGCAGTGCTAGACCCACTAGCGGGAGCCCCCACGAGCAGTACTTC.

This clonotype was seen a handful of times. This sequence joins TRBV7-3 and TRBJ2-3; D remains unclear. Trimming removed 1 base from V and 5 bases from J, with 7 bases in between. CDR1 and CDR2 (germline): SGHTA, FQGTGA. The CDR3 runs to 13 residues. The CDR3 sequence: CASSLNSGDTQYF. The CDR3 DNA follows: TGTGCCAGCAGCTTAAATTCCGGAGATACGCAGTATTTT.

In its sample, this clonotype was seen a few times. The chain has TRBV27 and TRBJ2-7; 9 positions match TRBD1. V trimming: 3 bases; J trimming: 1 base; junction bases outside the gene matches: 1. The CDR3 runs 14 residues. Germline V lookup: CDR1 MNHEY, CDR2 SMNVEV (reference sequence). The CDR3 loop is CASSFGQGSYEQYF. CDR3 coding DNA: TGTGCCAGCAGTTTCGGACAGGGGTCCTACGAGCAGTACTTC.

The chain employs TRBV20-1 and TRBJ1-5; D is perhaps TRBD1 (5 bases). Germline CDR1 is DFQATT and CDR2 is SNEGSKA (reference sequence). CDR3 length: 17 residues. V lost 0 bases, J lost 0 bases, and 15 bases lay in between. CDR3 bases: TGCAGTGCTAGAGATCCGACAGTCCGATTTAGCAATCAGCCCCAGCATTTT. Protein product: CSARDPTVRFSNQPQHF.

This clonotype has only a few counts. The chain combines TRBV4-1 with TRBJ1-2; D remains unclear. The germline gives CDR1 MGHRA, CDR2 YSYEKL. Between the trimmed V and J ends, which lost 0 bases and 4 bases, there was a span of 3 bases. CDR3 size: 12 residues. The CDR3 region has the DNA TGCGCCAGCAGCCAAGAAACCTATGGCTACACCTTC. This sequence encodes CASSQETYGYTF.

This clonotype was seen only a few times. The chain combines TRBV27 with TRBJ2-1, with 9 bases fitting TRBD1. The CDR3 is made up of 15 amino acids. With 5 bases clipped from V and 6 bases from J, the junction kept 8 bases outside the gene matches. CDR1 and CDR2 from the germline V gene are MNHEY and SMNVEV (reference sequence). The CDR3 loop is CASSHGQGWGNEQFF. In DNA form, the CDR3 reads TGTGCCAGCAGTCATGGACAGGGGTGGGGCAATGAGCAGTTCTTC.

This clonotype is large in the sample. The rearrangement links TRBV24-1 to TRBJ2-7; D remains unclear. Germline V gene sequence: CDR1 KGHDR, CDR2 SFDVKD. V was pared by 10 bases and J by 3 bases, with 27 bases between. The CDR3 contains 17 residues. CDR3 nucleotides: TGTGCCACAAAAGGGCCAAGCGCGAACGGATTTTACTACGAGCAGTACTTC. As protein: CATKGPSANGFYYEQYF.

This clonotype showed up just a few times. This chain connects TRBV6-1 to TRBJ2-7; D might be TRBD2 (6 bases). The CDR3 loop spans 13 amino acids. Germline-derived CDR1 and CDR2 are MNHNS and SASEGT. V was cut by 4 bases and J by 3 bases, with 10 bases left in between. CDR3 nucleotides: TGTGCCAGCAGTGTGGCGGGGAACTACGAGCAGTACTTC. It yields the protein CASSVAGNYEQYF.

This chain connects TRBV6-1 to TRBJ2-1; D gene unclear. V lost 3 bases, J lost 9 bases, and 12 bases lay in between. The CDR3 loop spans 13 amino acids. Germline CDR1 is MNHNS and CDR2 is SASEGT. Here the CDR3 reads CASSDLGWGEQFF. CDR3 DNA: TGTGCCAGCAGTGATTTGGGTTGGGGTGAGCAGTTCTTC.

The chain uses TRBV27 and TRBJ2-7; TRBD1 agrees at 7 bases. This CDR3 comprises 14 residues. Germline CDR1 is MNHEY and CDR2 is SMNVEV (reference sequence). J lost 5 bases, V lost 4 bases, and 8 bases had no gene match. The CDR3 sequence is CASSSVTGINEQYF. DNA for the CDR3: TGTGCCAGCAGTTCCGTGACAGGGATCAACGAGCAGTACTTC.

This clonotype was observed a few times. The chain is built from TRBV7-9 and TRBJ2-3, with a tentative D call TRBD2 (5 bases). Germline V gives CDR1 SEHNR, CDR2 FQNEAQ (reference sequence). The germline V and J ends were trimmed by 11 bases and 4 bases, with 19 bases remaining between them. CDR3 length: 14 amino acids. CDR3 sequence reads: CASAVRSSADTQYF. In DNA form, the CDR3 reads TGTGCCTCAGCGGTGCGGAGCTCGGCAGATACGCAGTATTTT.

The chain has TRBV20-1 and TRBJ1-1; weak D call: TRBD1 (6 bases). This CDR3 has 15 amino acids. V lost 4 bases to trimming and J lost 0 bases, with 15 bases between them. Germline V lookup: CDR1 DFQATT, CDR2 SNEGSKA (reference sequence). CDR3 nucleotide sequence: TGCAGTGCTAACACCGGACAGACGATGAACACTGAAGCTTTCTTT. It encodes CSANTGQTMNTEAFF.

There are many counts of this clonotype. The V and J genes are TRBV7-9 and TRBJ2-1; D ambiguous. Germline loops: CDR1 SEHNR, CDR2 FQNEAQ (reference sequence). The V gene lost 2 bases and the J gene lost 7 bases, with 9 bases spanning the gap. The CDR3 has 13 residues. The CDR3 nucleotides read TGTGCCAGCAGCTTATTTTCCAGAAATGAGCAGTTCTTC. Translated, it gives CASSLFSRNEQFF.

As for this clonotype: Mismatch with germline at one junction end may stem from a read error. CDR3 nucleotides: TGTGCCAGCAGCCCCTTCACTAGCGGGAGCGTTCTCTTC. Its protein product is CASSPFTSGSVLF. J is TRBJ2-1 and V is TRBV7-9; TRBD2 agrees at 11 bases. The CDR3 is 13 amino acids. Germline V CDR1 and CDR2: SEHNR, FQNEAQ (reference sequence).

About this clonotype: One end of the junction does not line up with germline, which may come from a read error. CDR3 bases: TGTGTCAGCAGTTACTCGGGTTCCGCCGACTACGAGCAGTACTTC. Amino acid sequence: CVSSYSGSADYEQYF. The chain joins TRBV6-6 to TRBJ2-7; D remains unclear. This CDR3 has 15 residues. The germline V gene has CDR1 MNHNY and CDR2 SVGAGI (reference sequence).

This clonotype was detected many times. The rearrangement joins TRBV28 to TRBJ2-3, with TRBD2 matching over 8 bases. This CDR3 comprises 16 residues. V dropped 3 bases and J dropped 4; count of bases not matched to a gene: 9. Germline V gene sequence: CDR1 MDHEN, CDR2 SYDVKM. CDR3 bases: TGTGCCAGCAGTTTCGGACTAGCAGGGGATCCAGATACGCAGTATTTT. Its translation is CASSFGLAGDPDTQYF. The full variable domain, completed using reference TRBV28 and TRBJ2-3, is DVKVTQSSRYLVKRTGEKVFLECVQDMDHENMFWYRQDPGLGLRLIYFSYDVKMKEKGDIPEGYSVSREKKERFSLILESASTNQTSMYLCASSFGLAGDPDTQYFGPGTRLTVL.

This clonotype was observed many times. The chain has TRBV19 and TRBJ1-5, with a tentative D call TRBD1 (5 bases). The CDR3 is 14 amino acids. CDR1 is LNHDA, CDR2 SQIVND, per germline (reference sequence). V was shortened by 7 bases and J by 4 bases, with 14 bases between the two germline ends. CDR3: CASNGGFGNQPQHF. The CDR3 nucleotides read TGTGCCAGTAATGGGGGGTTTGGGAATCAGCCCCAGCATTTT. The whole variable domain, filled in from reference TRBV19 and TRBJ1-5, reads DGGITQSPKYLFRKEGQNVTLSCEQNLNHDAMYWYRQDPGQGLRLIYYSQIVNDFQKGDIAEGYSVSREKKESFPLTVTSAQKNPTAFYLCASNGGFGNQPQHFGDGTRLSIL.